What follows are 27 T cell receptor beta chains derived from one specimen sequenced in a study of blood T cell repertoires in COVID-19. Assay used: immunoSEQ multiplex PCR; TCRdb lists only in-frame clones, some missing. This sample yields under 100,000 clones, of which 60% to 80% are seen a single time; about a third belongs to the top ten. Sequenced: peripheral blood. These receptors came from a man aged 60 to 69 with COVID-19, enrolled during active disease.

The gene calls are TRBV18 and TRBJ1-2; 11 bases line up with TRBD1. The CDR3 has 17 amino acids. Germline V CDR1 and CDR2: KGHSH, LQKENI. Unmatched junction bases numbered 9, after V lost 3 bases and J lost 3 bases. CDR3 sequence (DNA): TGTGCCAGCTCACCCGGACAGGGGGCGATCACTTACTATGGCTACACCTTC. Translating it yields CASSPGQGAITYYGYTF. The whole variable domain, remainder taken from reference TRBV18 and TRBJ1-2, is NAGVMQNPRHLVRRRGQEARLRCSPMKGHSHVYWYRQLPEEGLKFMVYLQKENIIDESGMPKERFSAEFPKEGPSILRIQQVVRGDSAAYFCASSPGQGAITYYGYTFGSGTRLTVV.

This chain connects TRBV6-6 to TRBJ1-4, with 8 bases matching TRBD1. This CDR3 is 15 amino acids long. J lost 3 bases, V lost 5 bases, and 5 bases had no gene match. Germline V gene lookup returns CDR1 MNHNY and CDR2 SVGAGI (reference sequence). The CDR3 reads CASSRGTGSNEKLFF. CDR3 DNA sequence: TGTGCCAGCAGTAGAGGGACAGGATCTAATGAAAAACTGTTTTTT.

The chain combines TRBV3-1 (or the pseudogene TRBV3-2) with TRBJ2-1, with a possible D match to TRBD2 (6 bases). Looked up from germline, CDR1 is LGHDT and CDR2 is YNNKEL (reference sequence). V was cut by 6 bases and J by 0 bases, with 12 bases left in between. The CDR3 totals 15 residues. The CDR3 DNA is TGTGCCAGCAGTCTAGCGCGAAGCTCCTACAATGAGCAGTTCTTC. It is translated as CASSLARSSYNEQFF.

The V and J genes are TRBV5-1 and TRBJ1-5; no clear D. The CDR3 totals 14 residues. Trimming stripped 4 bases from V and 0 bases from J, with 8 bases between. The germline V gene has CDR1 SGHRS and CDR2 YFSETQ. Here the CDR3 reads CASSQEGSNQPQHF. The CDR3 DNA is TGCGCCAGCAGCCAAGAGGGTAGCAATCAGCCCCAGCATTTT.

The genes are TRBV11-3 and TRBJ1-1; D is uncertain. Trimming removed 1 base at V and 10 bases at J, with 13 bases between. CDR1 is SGHNT and CDR2 is YENEEA in the germline V gene. CDR3 length: 13 residues. CDR3 sequence reads: CASSLGQFLGAFF. The DNA of the CDR3 is TGTGCCAGCAGCTTAGGTCAGTTCCTAGGAGCTTTCTTT.

This clone was picked up a small number of times. The chain is built from TRBV7-3 and TRBJ2-3; TRBD2 aligns across 9 bases. This CDR3 contains 15 residues. CDR1 is SGHTA, CDR2 FQGTGA, per germline. V lost 6 bases and J lost 2; bases outside the gene matches: 6. The CDR3 is CASSQAGGDTDTQYF. The CDR3 bases are TGTGCCAGCAGTCAAGCGGGGGGCGACACAGATACGCAGTATTTT.

Only a few counts were recorded for this clone. The V call is TRBV5-1, the J call TRBJ1-6, with D maybe TRBD1 (5 bases). The CDR3 totals 12 residues. V lost 4 bases, J lost 7 bases, and 6 bases lay in between. Germline-derived CDR1 and CDR2 are SGHRS and YFSETQ. CDR3 sequence reads: CASSKGNSPLHF. CDR3 nucleotides: TGCGCCAGCAGCAAGGGGAATTCACCCCTCCACTTT.

This chain links TRBV18 with TRBJ1-1; a weak D match, TRBD1 (6 bases). CDR1 KGHSH and CDR2 LQKENI come from the germline V gene. The ends were cut back, 6 bases at V and 5 bases at J, with 16 bases in the middle. The CDR3 loop spans 14 amino acids. In DNA form, the CDR3 reads TGTGCCAGCTCTAATGCGGGGGCGGATACTGAAGCTTTCTTT. Its translation: CASSNAGADTEAFF.

The chain carries TRBV6-5 and TRBJ2-7, with a weak D call TRBD2 (6 bases). The CDR3 has 14 residues. The ends were cut back, 6 bases at V and 9 bases at J, with 21 bases in the middle. Germline loops: CDR1 MNHEY, CDR2 SVGAGI. CDR3 sequence reads: CASRLGEGRTGQYF. DNA for the CDR3: TGTGCCAGCAGGTTGGGAGAGGGGAGGACGGGGCAGTACTTC.

This chain links TRBV4-2 with TRBJ2-5; D perhaps matches TRBD2 (5 bases). Germline CDR1 reads LGHNA; CDR2 reads YNFKEQ. This CDR3 contains 13 residues. V was clipped by 10 bases and J by 5 bases, with 17 bases between them. The CDR3 reads CAISTVPGETQYF. The CDR3 bases are TGTGCCATCTCGACTGTACCGGGGGAGACCCAGTACTTC.

V gene TRBV24-1 combines with J gene TRBJ2-1; 10 bases line up with TRBD2. CDR3 length: 16 residues. Germline V lookup: CDR1 KGHDR, CDR2 SFDVKD. V trimming: 4 bases; J trimming: 3 bases; junction bases outside the gene matches: 5. CDR3 in amino acids: CATSDKSSGSYNEQFF. The CDR3 coding sequence is TGTGCCACCAGTGACAAGTCTAGCGGGAGCTACAATGAGCAGTTCTTC.

There are a few counts of this clone. V and J are TRBV2 and TRBJ1-2; TRBD1 is a possible D gene (5 bases). CDR3 length equals 13 residues. The V end was cut by 9 bases, the J end by 6 bases, with 17 bases between. Looked up from germline, CDR1 is SNHLY and CDR2 is FYNNEI. DNA of the CDR3: TGTGCCAGTGTGGTCAAGGGGAATCATGGCTACACCTTC. The encoded protein is CASVVKGNHGYTF.

This chain connects TRBV11-3 to TRBJ2-2; 7 positions agree with TRBD1. The CDR3 sequence is 19 residues long. Germline V gene sequence: CDR1 SGHNT, CDR2 YENEEA. Trimming took 0 bases from V and 3 from J; bases not matched to a gene: 13. For the CDR3, the DNA is TGTGCCAGCAGCTTAGATCGACCAGGGGGAAGAAACGACACCGGGGAGCTGTTTTTT. This codes for CASSLDRPGGRNDTGELFF.

The chain employs TRBV6-5 and TRBJ2-7, with TRBD1 as a possible D gene (6 bases). Germline values: CDR1 MNHEY, CDR2 SVGAGI. Trimming took off 6 bases at V and 5 bases at J, with 17 bases between the two ends. This CDR3 contains 14 residues. The CDR3 nucleotides are TGTGCCAGCAGCGGGACACCACCCGTCAACGAGCAGTACTTC. Encoded protein: CASSGTPPVNEQYF.

The CDR3 reads CASSPDRTDGYTF. The CDR3 nucleotides read TGTGCCAGCTCACCCGACAGGACAGATGGCTACACCTTC. V usage is TRBV18 and J usage is TRBJ1-2, with D possibly being TRBD1 (6 bases). V lost 3 bases and J lost 6, with 11 bases in between. This CDR3 comprises 13 residues. In germline, CDR1 is KGHSH, CDR2 LQKENI.

V gene TRBV2 combines with J gene TRBJ2-7, with TRBD1 matching 7 bases. Per the germline V gene, CDR1 is SNHLY and CDR2 is FYNNEI. J was trimmed by 5 bases and V by 4 bases; bases with no gene match: 5. This CDR3 region has 13 residues. The CDR3 here is CASSGDSPHEQYF. The CDR3 nucleotides read TGTGCCAGCAGTGGGGACAGCCCCCACGAGCAGTACTTC.

The chain recombines TRBV30 with TRBJ1-2; D perhaps matches TRBD1 (5 bases). The ends were cut back, 5 bases at V and 7 bases at J, with 14 bases in the middle. The CDR3 runs 12 residues. Germline assignment: CDR1 GTSNPN and CDR2 SVGIG (reference sequence). In DNA form, the CDR3 reads TGTGCCTGGGGTACTACGGGGGGTGGCTACACCTTC. Protein product: CAWGTTGGGYTF.

The V and J genes are TRBV25-1 and TRBJ1-2; tentatively, D is TRBD1 (5 bases). Trimming removed 6 bases at V and 0 bases at J, with 11 bases between. Germline CDR1 and CDR2: MGHDK and SYGVNS. The CDR3 extends over 14 amino acids. The CDR3 reads CASSRVSANYGYTF. DNA for the CDR3: TGTGCCAGCAGCAGGGTTTCAGCTAACTATGGCTACACCTTC.

V gene TRBV5-1 combines with J gene TRBJ1-1, with a possible D match to TRBD1 (6 bases). Germline assignment: CDR1 SGHRS and CDR2 YFSETQ. The CDR3 spans 14 residues. Trimming cost V 5 bases and J 2 bases, with 13 bases left between them. The CDR3 here is CASRAQGGNTEAFF. The CDR3 nucleotides read TGCGCCAGCAGAGCACAAGGGGGAAACACTGAAGCTTTCTTT. The full variable domain, in which reference TRBV5-1 and TRBJ1-1 provide the parts outside the CDR3, is KAGVTQTPRYLIKTRGQQVTLSCSPISGHRSVSWYQQTPGQGLQFLFEYFSETQRNKGNFPGRFSGRQFSNSRSEMNVSTLELGDSALYLCASRAQGGNTEAFFGQGTRLTVV.

The chain is built from TRBV25-1 and TRBJ2-5; D is possibly TRBD2 (6 bases). Deletions cut 3 bases from V and 3 bases from J, with 11 bases between. Germline loops: CDR1 MGHDK, CDR2 SYGVNS. This CDR3 region has 14 residues. The CDR3: CASSDHRLEETQYF. The CDR3 DNA reads as TGTGCCAGCAGTGACCACCGACTAGAAGAGACCCAGTACTTC.

The rearrangement uses TRBV7-2 and TRBJ2-7; 7 bases are shared with TRBD1. Germline-derived CDR1 and CDR2 are SGHTA and FQGNSA. The CDR3 has 15 residues. V lost 5 bases to trimming and J lost 0 bases; unmatched junction nucleotides: 7. CDR3 DNA sequence: TGTGCCAGCAGCCCCGACAGGGCCGTCTCCTACGAGCAGTACTTC. Residues: CASSPDRAVSYEQYF.

This CDR3 is CASTTGGGGGYNEQFF. The CDR3 DNA reads as TGCGCCAGCACGACAGGCGGTGGAGGTGGATACAATGAGCAGTTCTTC. The chain is built from TRBV5-1 and TRBJ2-1, with a weak D call TRBD1 (6 bases). The V end was cut by 6 bases, the J end by 4 bases, with 20 bases between. Germline CDR1 is SGHRS and CDR2 is YFSETQ. The CDR3 runs to 16 residues.

The genes are TRBV10-3 and TRBJ2-1; weak D call: TRBD1 (5 bases). This CDR3 has 15 amino acids. Trimming pared 0 bases from V and 4 bases from J, leaving 10 bases between. CDR1 and CDR2 (germline): ENHRY, SYGVKD. In DNA, the CDR3 is TGTGCCATCAGTGAGTCAAATCAGGGATACAATGAGCAGTTCTTC. Protein product: CAISESNQGYNEQFF.

The chain recombines TRBV6-2 or TRBV6-3 with TRBJ2-2; TRBD1 matches at 7 bases. The CDR3 is 13 amino acids. V trimming: 5 bases; J trimming: 6 bases; junction bases outside the gene matches: 3. Per germline, CDR1 MNHEY and CDR2 SVGEGT. CDR3: CASSHRGPGELFF. In DNA, the CDR3 is TGTGCCAGCAGTCACAGGGGTCCCGGGGAGCTGTTTTTT.

As regards this clone: Other DNA sequences of this sample code for an identical CDR3. The chain joins TRBV9 to TRBJ1-4; 9 bases agree with TRBD1. Germline V gives CDR1 SGDLS, CDR2 YYNGEE. J was trimmed by 0 bases and V by 4 bases; bases with no gene match: 4. The CDR3 covers 16 residues. The CDR3: CASSPTGGATNEKLFF. The CDR3 DNA reads TGTGCCAGCAGCCCGACAGGGGGTGCAACTAATGAAAAACTGTTTTTT.

V is TRBV2 and J is TRBJ1-5; D gene unclear. V was cut by 6 bases and J by 0 bases, with 27 bases left in between. This CDR3 region has 20 residues. Germline V lookup: CDR1 SNHLY, CDR2 FYNNEI. This CDR3 is CASSERVRGVGPLSNQPQHF. CDR3 bases: TGTGCCAGCAGCGAACGGGTCCGGGGAGTTGGCCCCCTTAGCAATCAGCCCCAGCATTTT.

The V call is TRBV12-3 or TRBV12-4, the J call TRBJ1-4; D unresolved. Trimming removed 5 bases from V and 14 bases from J, with 18 bases in between. CDR3 length: 13 amino acids. The CDR3 DNA sequence: TGTGCCAGCAGTCCCTGGACCGAGGGAAGGCTGTTTTTT. Protein sequence: CASSPWTEGRLFF.